The 30 T cell receptor beta chains presented below share a single source sample, sequenced in a study of T cell changes during pregnancy in multiple sclerosis. The data were produced by immunoSEQ multiplex PCR, yet TCRdb's version contains in-frame clones alone and is incomplete. The table includes around 57,000 clones, almost 95% detected once. The sample was CD4+ T cells from peripheral blood mononuclear cells, taken in the third trimester of pregnancy. The receptors were sampled from a female donor with multiple sclerosis, enrolled in a pregnancy study.

The chain uses TRBV13 and TRBJ2-7, with 8 nucleotides matching TRBD2. Germline values: CDR1 PRHDT, CDR2 FYEKMQ (reference sequence). This CDR3 is 15 amino acids long. The ends lost 2 bases at V and 0 bases at J; junction bases unmatched: 3. The CDR3 nucleotides are TGTGCCAGCAGCTTATGGAGCGGGAGCTCCTACGAGCAGTACTTC. Protein sequence: CASSLWSGSSYEQYF.

This rearrangement joins TRBV19 to TRBJ1-6; 10 bases are shared with TRBD1. After removal of 5 bases from V and 10 bases from J, the junction contained 8 bases not matched to a gene. This CDR3 has 15 amino acids. CDR1 is LNHDA, CDR2 SQIVND, per germline (reference sequence). The CDR3 sequence is CASSGRDRGRSPLHF. The CDR3 DNA reads TGTGCCAGTAGTGGAAGGGACAGGGGTAGGTCACCCCTCCACTTT.

In DNA form, the CDR3 reads TGCGCCAGCAACAAGGGACACGACTCCTACGAGCAGTACTTC. It encodes CASNKGHDSYEQYF. The rearrangement uses TRBV23-1 and TRBJ2-7, with a weak D call TRBD1 (6 bases). TRBV23-1 is given ORF status, its function remaining uncertain. Trimming cost V 7 bases and J 0 bases, with 13 bases left between them. The CDR3 has 14 amino acids.

This clone was seen only once. The CDR3 region has the DNA TGTGCCAGCTCACCACCGCGAGGGCTTGGGAAAGAGACCCAGTACTTC. It is translated as CASSPPRGLGKETQYF. V usage is TRBV18 and J usage is TRBJ2-5, with TRBD2 as a possible D gene (5 bases). Trimming stripped 0 bases from V and 3 bases from J, with 14 bases between. Germline loops: CDR1 KGHSH, CDR2 LQKENI. CDR3 length: 16 amino acids.

This chain's CDR3 is CASSTGTNTGELFF. The CDR3 DNA reads as TGTGCCAGCAGCACAGGGACGAACACCGGGGAGCTGTTTTTT. The rearrangement links TRBV4-2 to TRBJ2-2; perhaps TRBD1 as D (6 bases). Germline assignment: CDR1 LGHNA and CDR2 YNFKEQ. The V end was cut by 5 bases, the J end by 0 bases, with 7 bases between. This CDR3 is built from 14 residues.

The rearrangement links TRBV9 to TRBJ2-1; tentatively, D is TRBD2 (6 bases). Trimming took off 3 bases at V and 0 bases at J, with 13 bases between the two ends. The CDR3 spans 16 residues. Looked up from germline, CDR1 is SGDLS and CDR2 is YYNGEE. The CDR3 loop reads CASSEPPGSSYNEQFF. CDR3 coding DNA: TGTGCCAGCAGCGAGCCCCCCGGGAGCTCCTACAATGAGCAGTTCTTC.

The gene calls are TRBV27 and TRBJ2-3; D uncertain. Germline V gives CDR1 MNHEY, CDR2 SMNVEV (reference sequence). The CDR3 has 14 amino acids. Trimming stripped 6 bases from V and 1 base from J, with 11 bases between. CDR3 in amino acids: CASRNSRGTDTQYF. DNA for the CDR3: TGTGCCAGCAGAAATTCGAGAGGCACAGATACGCAGTATTTT.

The CDR3 nucleotides are TGCGCCAGCAGCTTCGGTAGCGGGGAGACCCAGTACTTC. Translated, it gives CASSFGSGETQYF. The chain carries TRBV5-1 and TRBJ2-5, with 7 bases aligning to TRBD2. The V and J ends lost 2 bases and 5 bases, in that order; junction bases with no gene match: 3. Germline CDR1 is SGHRS and CDR2 is YFSETQ. The CDR3 has 13 amino acids.

The chain joins TRBV7-3 to TRBJ2-2; D is possibly TRBD2 (6 bases). Germline CDR1 is SGHTA and CDR2 is FQGTGA. This CDR3 comprises 14 residues. The V gene lost 5 bases and the J gene lost 6 bases, with 13 bases spanning the gap. The CDR3 loop is CASSPSTRAGELFF. CDR3 bases: TGTGCCAGCAGCCCGTCGACTAGGGCCGGGGAGCTGTTTTTT.

The rearrangement uses TRBV28 and TRBJ2-7, with 8 positions matching TRBD2. This CDR3 region has 12 residues. Germline CDR1 MDHEN, CDR2 SYDVKM. The V segment lost 8 bases and the J segment 3 bases; nucleotides outside the gene matches: 3. CDR3 DNA sequence: TGTGCCAGCGGCGGGGGGATCTACGAGCAGTACTTC. Amino acid sequence: CASGGGIYEQYF. Complete variable domain (other parts from reference TRBV28 and TRBJ2-7): DVKVTQSSRYLVKRTGEKVFLECVQDMDHENMFWYRQDPGLGLRLIYFSYDVKMKEKGDIPEGYSVSREKKERFSLILESASTNQTSMYLCASGGGIYEQYFGPGTRLTVT.

This clone has only one observation. V gene TRBV4-2 combines with J gene TRBJ1-2; 7 nucleotides line up with TRBD1. The V segment lost 3 bases and the J segment 3 bases; nucleotides outside the gene matches: 10. This CDR3 is built from 16 residues. The germline gives CDR1 LGHNA, CDR2 YNFKEQ. The CDR3, as DNA: TGTGCCAGCAGCCAGTCGGGACCCGGACAGGACTATGGCTACACCTTC. Translating it yields CASSQSGPGQDYGYTF.

V usage is TRBV7-6 and J usage is TRBJ1-1, with a weak D call TRBD1 (6 bases). This CDR3 comprises 15 residues. The germline CDR1 and CDR2 sequences are SGHVS and FNYEAQ. Deletions cut 5 bases from V and 1 base from J, with 14 bases between. CDR3 amino acids: CASSPRTASNTEAFF. The CDR3 DNA is TGTGCCAGCAGCCCAAGGACAGCATCGAACACTGAAGCTTTCTTT. The variable domain in full, with the rest retrieved from reference TRBV7-6 and TRBJ1-1, is GAGVSQSPRYKVTKRGQDVALRCDPISGHVSLYWYRQALGQGPEFLTYFNYEAQQDKSGLPNDRFSAERPEGSISTLTIQRTEQRDSAMYRCASSPRTASNTEAFFGQGTRLTVV.

This chain connects TRBV4-1 to TRBJ1-3, with D perhaps TRBD1 (6 bases). The germline V gene has CDR1 MGHRA and CDR2 YSYEKL. The V and J ends lost 4 bases and 4 bases respectively, with 14 bases between them. This CDR3 region has 15 residues. The CDR3 reads CASSLTGSSGNTIYF. The CDR3 DNA sequence: TGCGCCAGCAGCCTCACAGGGTCTAGCGGAAACACCATATATTTT.

This chain connects TRBV4-2 to TRBJ1-1, with D unresolved. Trimming shortened V by 3 bases and J by 3 bases, and 14 bases separated the two germline ends. This CDR3 spans 15 amino acids. Germline-derived CDR1 and CDR2 are LGHNA and YNFKEQ. The CDR3 coding sequence is TGTGCCAGCAGCCAGGTTGTTGGGCGTGACACTGAAGCTTTCTTT. It yields the protein CASSQVVGRDTEAFF.

V and J are TRBV28 and TRBJ1-1, with no clear D. Between the trimmed V and J ends, which lost 6 bases and 10 bases, there was a span of 12 bases. The germline gives CDR1 MDHEN, CDR2 SYDVKM. The CDR3 is made up of 11 amino acids. The CDR3 nucleotides are TGTGCCAGCAGGGTCTTGGGAGCAGCTTTCTTT. This sequence encodes CASRVLGAAFF.

J is TRBJ2-2 and V is TRBV13; possibly TRBD2 for D (6 bases). Trimming took off 0 bases at V and 3 bases at J, with 11 bases between the two ends. Germline CDR1 reads PRHDT; CDR2 reads FYEKMQ (reference sequence). The length of the CDR3 is 16 residues. This CDR3 is CASSLGLAGDTGELFF. The CDR3 nucleotides read TGTGCCAGCAGCTTAGGACTAGCCGGCGACACCGGGGAGCTGTTTTTT.

The V call is TRBV5-1, the J call TRBJ1-6; 12 positions agree with TRBD1. Germline loops: CDR1 SGHRS, CDR2 YFSETQ. The CDR3 spans 16 residues. Germline trimming cut 0 bases from V and 12 bases from J; bases unmatched to any gene: 7. Here the CDR3 reads CASSLGDRGQAGPLHF. As DNA, the CDR3 is TGCGCCAGCAGCTTGGGGGACAGGGGGCAAGCGGGACCCCTCCACTTT.

The CDR3 DNA reads TGTGCCAGCAGTGTAGAGCGGACTTCCTACGAGCAGTACTTC. This gives the protein CASSVERTSYEQYF. The rearrangement links TRBV2 to TRBJ2-7, with D possibly TRBD2 on 5 matching bases. The germline CDR1 and CDR2 sequences are SNHLY and FYNNEI. The CDR3 length is 14 residues. V lost 4 bases and J lost 1, with 11 bases in between.

The rearrangement uses TRBV11-2 and TRBJ2-7; 10 bases line up with TRBD2. This CDR3 has 15 amino acids. Germline V gene lookup returns CDR1 SGHAT and CDR2 FQNNGV. V shed 3 bases and J 5 bases; nucleotides not matched to a gene: 7. The CDR3 loop reads CASSFLLAGTDEQYF. DNA of the CDR3: TGTGCCAGCAGCTTCTTACTAGCGGGAACAGACGAGCAGTACTTC. Combining the CDR3 with reference TRBV11-2 and TRBJ2-7 gives the whole variable domain EAGVAQSPRYKIIEKRQSVAFWCNPISGHATLYWYQQILGQGPKLLIQFQNNGVVDDSQLPKDRFSAERLKGVDSTLKIQPAKLEDSAVYLCASSFLLAGTDEQYFGPGTRLTVT.

This chain uses TRBV7-9 with TRBJ1-2; D might be TRBD1 (6 bases). V was pared by 5 bases and J by 3 bases, with 16 bases between. CDR3 size: 15 residues. CDR1 is SEHNR and CDR2 is FQNEAQ in the germline V gene (reference sequence). The CDR3 coding sequence is TGTGCCAGCAGCCGAACCGAACAGGGAGACTATGGCTACACCTTC. This codes for CASSRTEQGDYGYTF.

This clone was detected a few times. V gene TRBV30 combines with J gene TRBJ1-1; 8 bases map to TRBD1. Germline CDR1 reads GTSNPN; CDR2 reads SVGIG (reference sequence). V was pared by 2 bases and J by 3 bases, with 2 bases of the junction left unmatched. The length of the CDR3 is 13 residues. DNA of the CDR3: TGTGCCTGGAGTCCGACAGGGGACACTGAAGCTTTCTTT. It encodes CAWSPTGDTEAFF. The whole variable domain, remainder taken from reference TRBV30 and TRBJ1-1, is SQTIHQWPATLVQPVGSPLSLECTVEGTSNPNLYWYRQAAGRGLQLLFYSVGIGQISSEVPQNLSASRPQDRQFILSSKKLLLSDSGFYLCAWSPTGDTEAFFGQGTRLTVV.

The CDR3 region is CAGTVSSYNEQFF. CDR3 DNA sequence: TGTGCCGGGACAGTGTCCTCCTACAATGAGCAGTTCTTC. V gene TRBV6-1 combines with J gene TRBJ2-1; 7 nucleotides match TRBD1. J gave up 0 bases and V 11 bases, and 4 bases lay outside the gene matches. There are 13 residues in the CDR3. Germline V gene sequence: CDR1 MNHNS, CDR2 SASEGT.

This clone was recorded a few times. The chain recombines TRBV11-2 with TRBJ2-2, with 7 bases aligning to TRBD2. Looked up from germline, CDR1 is SGHAT and CDR2 is FQNNGV. Losses at the gene ends were 2 bases for V and 4 bases for J; bases not matched to a gene: 4. The CDR3 is 15 residues long. CDR3 amino acids: CASSLIAGGTGELFF. CDR3 DNA sequence: TGTGCCAGCAGCTTAATAGCGGGTGGCACCGGGGAGCTGTTTTTT.

The genes are TRBV9 and TRBJ1-2; TRBD1 matches at 7 bases. With V trimmed by 4 bases and J by 4 bases, 13 bases remained unmatched. The CDR3 totals 16 residues. Germline lookup yields CDR1 SGDLS and CDR2 YYNGEE. The CDR3 here is CASSPNRRTGPYGYTF. The CDR3 region has the DNA TGTGCCAGCAGCCCAAACCGTAGGACAGGACCCTATGGCTACACCTTC.

This sequence joins TRBV27 and TRBJ1-5, with D maybe TRBD1 (5 bases). Trimming pared 2 bases from V and 7 bases from J, leaving 12 bases between. Germline V gene sequence: CDR1 MNHEY, CDR2 SMNVEV (reference sequence). The CDR3 loop spans 14 amino acids. CDR3 protein: CASSLGQGGQPQHF. DNA of the CDR3: TGTGCCAGCAGTTTAGGGCAGGGTGGACAGCCCCAGCATTTT.

DNA for the CDR3: TGTGCCAGCAGCCAGGCTGGGACTAGCGGGGGGCGGTCCTACGAGCAGTACTTC. This encodes CASSQAGTSGGRSYEQYF. The rearrangement links TRBV4-2 to TRBJ2-7, with TRBD2 matching 15 bases. CDR3 size: 18 residues. Losses at the gene ends were 3 bases for V and 1 base for J; bases not matched to a gene: 7. Germline V lookup: CDR1 LGHNA, CDR2 YNFKEQ.

This clone came up a few times. The chain joins TRBV29-1 to TRBJ1-6; 9 bases agree with TRBD1. V trimming: 6 bases; J trimming: 8 bases; junction bases outside the gene matches: 5. From germline, CDR1 is SQVTM and CDR2 ANQGSEA. There are 13 residues in the CDR3. This chain's CDR3 is CSVMTGGDSPLHF. In nucleotides, the CDR3 is TGCAGCGTAATGACAGGGGGGGATTCACCCCTCCACTTT.

V is TRBV4-2 and J is TRBJ2-5, with D perhaps matching TRBD2 (6 bases). In germline, CDR1 is LGHNA, CDR2 YNFKEQ. Trimming removed 3 bases from V and 2 bases from J, with 13 bases in between. CDR3 length equals 15 residues. This CDR3 is CASSQRAGGQETQYF. Written as DNA, the CDR3 is TGTGCCAGCAGCCAGCGAGCCGGGGGACAAGAGACCCAGTACTTC.

This sequence joins TRBV7-9 and TRBJ2-7, with TRBD2 matching 10 bases. V lost 5 bases, J lost 6 bases, and 13 bases stayed unmatched. CDR3 length: 16 residues. Germline assignment: CDR1 SEHNR and CDR2 FQNEAQ (reference sequence). The CDR3 protein is CASSDTSGKGSGEQYF. CDR3 sequence (DNA): TGTGCCAGCAGCGACACTAGCGGGAAGGGGAGTGGCGAGCAGTACTTC.

The chain joins TRBV10-1 to TRBJ2-2; TRBD2 is a possible D gene (5 bases). This CDR3 has 14 residues. CDR1 and CDR2 from the germline V gene are WNHNN and SYGVQD (reference sequence). Trimming took 9 bases from V and 4 from J, leaving 15 bases between them. The CDR3 coding sequence is TGCGCCAGTAGACTAAATGTCGGCACCGGGGAGCTGTTTTTT. Its protein is CASRLNVGTGELFF.